A selection of T cell receptor beta chains follows, all from one sample in a study of T-cell memory formation after mild COVID-19. Each CDR3 protein gets one entry after TCRdb re-called the 5' RACE reads with MiXCR. The table has about 260,000 distinct CDR3 sequences, over 15% seen once. What was sequenced was PBMCs or a T cell subset sorted from them (not recorded which). These receptors were collected from a man younger than 35 who had mild COVID-19 (a few samples of this study predate the infection). Cell type and time point are not known. CDR3s include the opening cysteine and the closing phenylalanine or tryptophan. A D gene is named only where the DNA matches it firmly. Clone size is stated in some rows and not others, as once, few, many or a class when expanded.

.	TRBV10-3	TRBJ1-2	.	CAITLGERYGYTF	TGTGCCATCACCCTGGGGGAGCGGTATGGCTACACCTTC
TRBD2	TRBV6-5	TRBJ2-1	.	CASSRLGLAGAAAAYNEQFF	TGTGCCAGCAGCCGTCTCGGGCTAGCGGGGGCCGCCGCGGCCTACAATGAGCAGTTCTTC
.	TRBV4-2	TRBJ2-1	.	CASSQGGRYNEQFF	TGTGCCAGCAGCCAAGGGGGGAGGTACAATGAGCAGTTCTTC
.	TRBV27	TRBJ2-2	few	CASSRIPGELFF	TGTGCCAGCAGTAGGATACCCGGGGAGCTGTTTTTT
.	TRBV20-1	TRBJ2-6	few	CSARVGGPRSGANVLTF	TGCAGTGCTAGAGTTGGAGGCCCCCGTTCTGGGGCCAACGTCCTGACTTTC
.	TRBV7-2	TRBJ2-2	few	CASSLERGRTGELFF	TGTGCCAGCAGCTTAGAACGGGGCCGGACCGGGGAGCTGTTTTTT
TRBD1	TRBV28	TRBJ1-6	.	CASSRQGSLSPLHF	TGTGCCAGCAGCCGACAGGGTTCTTTATCACCCCTCCACTTT
.	TRBV5-8	TRBJ1-5	once	CASSRGESNQPQHF	TGTGCCAGCAGCCGGGGGGAGAGCAATCAGCCCCAGCATTTT
.	TRBV7-9	TRBJ2-1	.	CASSSTQGNSYNEQFF	TGTGCCAGCAGCTCTACACAGGGAAACTCCTACAATGAGCAGTTCTTC
TRBD2	TRBV7-8	TRBJ2-5	few	CASPGGSFETQYF	TGTGCCAGTCCGGGGGGATCCTTCGAGACCCAGTACTTC
.	TRBV18	TRBJ1-1	.	CASSPQGSGAEAFF	TGTGCCAGCTCACCACAGGGCAGTGGAGCTGAAGCTTTCTTT
.	TRBV9	TRBJ2-5	.	CASSVVSQGETQYF	TGTGCCAGCAGCGTAGTATCTCAAGGAGAGACCCAGTACTTC
TRBD2	TRBV7-3	TRBJ2-3	few	CASSKMGGYTDTQYF	TGTGCCAGCAGCAAAATGGGGGGGTACACAGATACGCAGTATTTT
.	TRBV5-1	TRBJ1-1	few	CASSLRVAANTEAFF	TGCGCCAGCAGCCTCAGGGTGGCTGCGAACACTGAAGCTTTCTTT
.	TRBV4-1	TRBJ1-2	few	CASSQAPGVGGFYGYTF	TGCGCCAGCAGCCAAGCTCCAGGGGTGGGGGGATTCTATGGCTACACCTTC
.	TRBV5-1	TRBJ1-1	few	CASSRVLGGDTEAFF	TGCGCCAGCAGCCGGGTGCTAGGGGGGGACACTGAAGCTTTCTTT
TRBD1	TRBV20-1	TRBJ1-1	.	CSAREGGTGTEAFF	TGCAGTGCTAGAGAAGGGGGGACAGGGACGGAAGCTTTCTTT
TRBD1	TRBV3-1	TRBJ1-2	.	CASSRQGSGGYTF	TGTGCCAGCAGCCGACAGGGGAGTGGCGGCTACACCTTC
TRBD1	TRBV25-1	TRBJ2-2	few	CASSEYGQGARAGELFF	TGTGCCAGCAGTGAATATGGACAGGGGGCGCGCGCCGGGGAGCTGTTTTTT